This T cell receptor (beta chain) is drawn from a study of CD8+ T cells in alopecia areata. V lost 3 bases and J lost 1, with 10 bases in between. The germline V gene has CDR1 SGHRS and CDR2 YFSETQ. The CDR3 has 14 residues. RNA, once extracted, was reverse transcribed into cDNA for use as the sequencing template. Generated by immunoSEQ multiplex PCR, the TCRdb table keeps only in-frame clones and is missing some. In the table there are fewer than 250,000 clones, 50% to 60% of which are singletons. This clone was recorded a few times. This TCR derives from a human donor with alopecia areata. The V gene is TRBV5-1, the J gene TRBJ1-1; the D is unclear. The material was CD4+ T cells sorted from blood, obtained at week 0. CDR3 coding DNA: TGCGCCAGCAGCTGGCCAGAGAAGAACACTGAAGCTTTCTTT. Encoded protein: CASSWPEKNTEAFF.